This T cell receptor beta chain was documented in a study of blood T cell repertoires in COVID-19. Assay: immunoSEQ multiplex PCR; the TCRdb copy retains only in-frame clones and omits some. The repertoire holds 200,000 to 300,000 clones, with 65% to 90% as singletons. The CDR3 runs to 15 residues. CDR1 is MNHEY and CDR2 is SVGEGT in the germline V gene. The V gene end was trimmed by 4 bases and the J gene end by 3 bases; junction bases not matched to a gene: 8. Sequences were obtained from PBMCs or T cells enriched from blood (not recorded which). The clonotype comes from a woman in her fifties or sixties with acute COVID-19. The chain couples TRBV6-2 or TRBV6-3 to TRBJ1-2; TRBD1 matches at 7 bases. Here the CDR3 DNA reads TGTGCCAGCAGTTCCGTCGACAGGGCGGACTATGGCTACACCTTC. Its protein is CASSSVDRADYGYTF.